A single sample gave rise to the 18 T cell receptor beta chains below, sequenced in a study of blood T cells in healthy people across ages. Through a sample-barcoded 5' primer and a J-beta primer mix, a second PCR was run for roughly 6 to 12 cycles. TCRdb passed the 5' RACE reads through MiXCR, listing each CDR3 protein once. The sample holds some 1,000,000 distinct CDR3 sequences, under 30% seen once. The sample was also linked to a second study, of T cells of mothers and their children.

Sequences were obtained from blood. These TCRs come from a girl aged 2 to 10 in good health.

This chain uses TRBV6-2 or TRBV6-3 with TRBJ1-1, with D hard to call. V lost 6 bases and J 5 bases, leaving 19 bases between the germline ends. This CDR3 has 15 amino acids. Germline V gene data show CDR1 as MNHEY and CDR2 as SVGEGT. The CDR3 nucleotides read TGTGCCAGCAGAAAATCGACCTCAACGGGGACTGAAGCTTTCTTT. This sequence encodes CASRKSTSTGTEAFF.

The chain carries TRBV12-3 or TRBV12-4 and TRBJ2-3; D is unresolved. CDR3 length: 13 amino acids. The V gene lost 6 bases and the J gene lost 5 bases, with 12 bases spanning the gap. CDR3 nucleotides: TGTGCCAGCAGGAACCTCGCCGGAGATACGCAGTATTTT. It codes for CASRNLAGDTQYF.

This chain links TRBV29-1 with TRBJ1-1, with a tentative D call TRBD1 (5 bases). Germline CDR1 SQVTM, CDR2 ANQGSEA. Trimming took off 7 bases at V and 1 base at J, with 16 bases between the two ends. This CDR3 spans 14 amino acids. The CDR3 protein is CSGSTTGTNTEAFF. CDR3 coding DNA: TGCAGCGGGAGCACAACCGGGACGAACACTGAAGCTTTCTTT.

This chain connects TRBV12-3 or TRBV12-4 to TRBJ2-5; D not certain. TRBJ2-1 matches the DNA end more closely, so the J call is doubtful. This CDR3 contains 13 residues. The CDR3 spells CASTDPLNEYQFF. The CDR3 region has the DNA TGTGCCAGTACAGACCCCTTGAATGAATATCAGTTCTTC.

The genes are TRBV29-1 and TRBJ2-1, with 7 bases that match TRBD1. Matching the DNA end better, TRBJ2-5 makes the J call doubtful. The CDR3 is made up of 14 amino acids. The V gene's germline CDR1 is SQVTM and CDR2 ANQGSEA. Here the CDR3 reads CSVPYRGPQETQYF. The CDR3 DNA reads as TGCAGCGTTCCTTACAGGGGACCCCAAGAGACCCAGTACTTC.

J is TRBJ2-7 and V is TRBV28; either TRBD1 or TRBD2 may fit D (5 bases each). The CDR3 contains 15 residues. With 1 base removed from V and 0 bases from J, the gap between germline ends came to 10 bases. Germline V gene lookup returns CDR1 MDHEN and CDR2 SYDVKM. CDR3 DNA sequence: TGTGCCAGCAGTTTATTAAGCGGACACTCCTACGAGCAGTACTTC. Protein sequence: CASSLLSGHSYEQYF. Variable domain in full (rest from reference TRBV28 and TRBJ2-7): DVKVTQSSRYLVKRTGEKVFLECVQDMDHENMFWYRQDPGLGLRLIYFSYDVKMKEKGDIPEGYSVSREKKERFSLILESASTNQTSMYLCASSLLSGHSYEQYFGPGTRLTVT.

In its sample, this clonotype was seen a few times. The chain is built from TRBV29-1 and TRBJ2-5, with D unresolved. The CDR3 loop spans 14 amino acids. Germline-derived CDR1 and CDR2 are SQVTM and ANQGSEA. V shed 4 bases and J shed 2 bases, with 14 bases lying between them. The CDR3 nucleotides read TGCAGCGTTGTAGGTCAAACTGTTCAAGAGACCCAGTACTTC. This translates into CSVVGQTVQETQYF. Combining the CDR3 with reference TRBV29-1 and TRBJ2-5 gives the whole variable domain SAVISQKPSRDICQRGTSLTIQCQVDSQVTMMFWYRQQPGQSLTLIATANQGSEATYESGFVIDKFPISRPNLTFSTLTVSNMSPEDSSIYLCSVVGQTVQETQYFGPGTRLLVL.

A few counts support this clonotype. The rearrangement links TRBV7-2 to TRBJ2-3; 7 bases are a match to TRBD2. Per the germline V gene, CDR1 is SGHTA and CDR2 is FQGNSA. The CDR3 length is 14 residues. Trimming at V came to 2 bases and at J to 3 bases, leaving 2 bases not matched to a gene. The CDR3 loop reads CASSLLAATDTQYF. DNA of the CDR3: TGTGCCAGCAGCTTACTAGCGGCGACAGATACGCAGTATTTT.

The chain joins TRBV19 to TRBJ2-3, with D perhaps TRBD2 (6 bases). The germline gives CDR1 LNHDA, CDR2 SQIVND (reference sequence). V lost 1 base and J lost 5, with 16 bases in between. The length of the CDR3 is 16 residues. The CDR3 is CASSIGGGTGGDTQYF. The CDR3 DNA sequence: TGTGCCAGTAGTATAGGTGGCGGGACTGGGGGAGATACGCAGTATTTT.

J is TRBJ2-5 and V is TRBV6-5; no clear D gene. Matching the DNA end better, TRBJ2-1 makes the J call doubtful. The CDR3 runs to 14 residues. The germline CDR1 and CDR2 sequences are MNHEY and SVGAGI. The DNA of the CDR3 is TGTGCCAGCTGCCCTCTTGGCTCCTACAATGAGCAGTTCTTC. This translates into CASCPLGSYNEQFF.

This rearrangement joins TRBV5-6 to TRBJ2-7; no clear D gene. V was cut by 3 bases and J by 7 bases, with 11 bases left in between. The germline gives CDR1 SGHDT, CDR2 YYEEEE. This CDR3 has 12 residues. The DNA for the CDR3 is TGTGCCAGCAGCTCCGGACCCGGGGAGCAGTACTTC. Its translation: CASSSGPGEQYF.

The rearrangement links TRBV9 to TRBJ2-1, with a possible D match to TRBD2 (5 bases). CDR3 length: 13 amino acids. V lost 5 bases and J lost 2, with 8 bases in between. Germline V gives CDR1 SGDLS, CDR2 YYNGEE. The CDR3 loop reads CASSREPYNEQFF. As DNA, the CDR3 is TGTGCCAGCAGTCGGGAACCCTACAATGAGCAGTTCTTC.

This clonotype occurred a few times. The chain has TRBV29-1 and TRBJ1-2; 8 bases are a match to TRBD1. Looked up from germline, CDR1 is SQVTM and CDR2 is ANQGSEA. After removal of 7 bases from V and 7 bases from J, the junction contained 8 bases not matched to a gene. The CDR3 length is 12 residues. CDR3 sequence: CSGTWGTGGYTF. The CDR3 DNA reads TGCAGCGGGACATGGGGGACAGGTGGCTACACCTTC.

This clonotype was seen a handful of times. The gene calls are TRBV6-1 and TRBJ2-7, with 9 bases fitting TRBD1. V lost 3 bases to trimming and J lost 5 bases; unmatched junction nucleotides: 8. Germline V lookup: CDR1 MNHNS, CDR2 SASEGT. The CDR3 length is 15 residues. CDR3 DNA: TGTGCCAGCAGTGACCGGGGACAGGGTCCCCACGAGCAGTACTTC. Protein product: CASSDRGQGPHEQYF.

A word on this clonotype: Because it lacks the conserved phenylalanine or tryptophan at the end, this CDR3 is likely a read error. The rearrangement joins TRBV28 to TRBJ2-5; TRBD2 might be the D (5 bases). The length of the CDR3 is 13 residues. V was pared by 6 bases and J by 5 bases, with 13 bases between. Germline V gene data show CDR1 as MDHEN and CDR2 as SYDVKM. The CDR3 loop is CASRRTALETQYV. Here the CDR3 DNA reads TGTGCCAGCAGGAGGACTGCCTTGGAGACCCAGTACGTC.

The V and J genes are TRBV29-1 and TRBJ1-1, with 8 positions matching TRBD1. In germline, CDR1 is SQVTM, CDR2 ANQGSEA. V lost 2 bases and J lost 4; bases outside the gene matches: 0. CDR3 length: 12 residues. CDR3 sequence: CSVEQGATEAFF. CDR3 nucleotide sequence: TGCAGCGTTGAACAGGGGGCCACTGAAGCTTTCTTT.

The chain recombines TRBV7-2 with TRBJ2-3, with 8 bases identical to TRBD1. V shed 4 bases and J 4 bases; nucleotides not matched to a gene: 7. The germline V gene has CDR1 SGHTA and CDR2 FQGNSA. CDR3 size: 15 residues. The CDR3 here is CASSSRDRRADTQYF. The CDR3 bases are TGTGCCAGCAGCTCCCGGGACAGGCGGGCAGATACGCAGTATTTT.

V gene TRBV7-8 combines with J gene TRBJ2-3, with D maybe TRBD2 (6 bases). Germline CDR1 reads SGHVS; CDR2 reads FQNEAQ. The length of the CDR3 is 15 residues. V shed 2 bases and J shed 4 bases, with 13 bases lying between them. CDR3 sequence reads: CASSLQRVLPDTQYF. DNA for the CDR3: TGTGCCAGCAGCTTACAGCGGGTTCTTCCAGATACGCAGTATTTT.